A selection of T cell receptor beta chains follows, all from one sample in a study of cytomegalovirus exposure and HLA in healthy donors. TCRdb keeps only in-frame clones here, not all; method: immunoSEQ multiplex PCR. This table holds about 170,000 clones, about 75% found once. The sample taken for sequencing was PBMCs. The receptors shown here come from a woman in her forties or fifties in good health and CMV-seropositive. The conserved cysteine and the conserved F or W are not part of the CDR3 here. Fields, in order: clone size, V gene, CDR3 length, CDR3 protein. Size tells how often a clone was seen (once, few, many) or the class of an expanded clone, and some rows leave it out.

>.|TRBV27|14
ASRLAASGLYNEQF
>few|TRBV5-4|12
ASSLVSPKNEQF
>.|TRBV19|10
ATKGPREKLF
>few|TRBV6-1|12
ASSQDTVNTEAF
>.|TRBV19|14
ASSITSGGASDTQY
>.|TRBV30|12
AWAKRTGENIQY
>.|TRBV7-9|10
SSSSSNYGYT
>.|TRBV27|14
ASSRNQRGRWNTQY
>once|TRBV18|10
ASSPSGDTQY
>.|TRBV7-6|15
ASSTPGGWGNTGELF
>.|TRBV10-2|13
ASSRTGEGANVLT
>.|TRBV9|11
ASSVQSNEKLF
>.|TRBV4-2|13
ASSQSLAGGYEQY
>.|TRBV9|14
ASSGGHSGSAGELF
>few|TRBV7-6|11
ASSPGTSGEQY
>few|TRBV10-3|11
AISPAGGYEQY
>.|TRBV10-3|15
AISELGQDTYNSPLH
>.|TRBV19|12
ASSIPGNQETQY